These 16 T cell receptor beta chains were sequenced from one sample in a study of T-cell reconstitution after alpha-beta-depleted transplantation in children. Unique molecular identifiers tagged the TCRbeta library. TCRdb re-derived calls from the PCR reads in MiXCR, one entry per CDR3 protein. Here the sample spans under 250,000 distinct CDR3 sequences, 17% being singletons. The source material was PBMCs, mostly from graft donor cells, sampled 360 days after TCRalphabeta/CD19-depleted stem cell transplant. The source is a male patient aged 2-9 years who had a stem cell transplant for acute lymphoblastic leukemia, so the T cells may come from the graft donor.

This clonotype has only a few counts. The rearrangement uses TRBV5-1 and TRBJ1-1; the match to TRBD1 covers 8 bases. CDR1 is SGHRS, CDR2 YFSETQ, per germline. V gave up 0 bases and J gave up 0 bases; unmatched junction bases: 7. CDR3 length equals 17 residues. The CDR3 spells CASSLGQGSRMNTEAFF. CDR3 coding DNA: TGCGCCAGCAGCTTGGGACAGGGGTCGAGGATGAACACTGAAGCTTTCTTT.

This clonotype was detected ten times or more. The chain employs TRBV28 and TRBJ1-1; 7 bases map to TRBD1. The length of the CDR3 is 16 residues. Per the germline V gene, CDR1 is MDHEN and CDR2 is SYDVKM. The V gene end was trimmed by 4 bases and the J gene end by 5 bases; junction bases not matched to a gene: 13. CDR3 protein: CASSSFPTGAHTEAFF. Written as DNA, the CDR3 is TGTGCCAGCAGTTCTTTCCCCACAGGGGCTCATACTGAAGCTTTCTTT.

J is TRBJ2-3 and V is TRBV19; 8 bases match TRBD1. CDR3 length: 17 amino acids. The V segment lost 0 bases and the J segment 1 base; nucleotides outside the gene matches: 6. In germline, CDR1 is LNHDA, CDR2 SQIVND (reference sequence). This chain's CDR3 is CASSIDVTGEGTDTQYF. The DNA for the CDR3 is TGTGCCAGTAGTATAGATGTGACAGGGGAGGGCACAGATACGCAGTATTTT.

V usage is TRBV6-5 and J usage is TRBJ2-3; TRBD1 aligns across 9 bases. The trim removed 4 bases at V and 5 bases at J, leaving 4 bases unmatched. This CDR3 region has 14 residues. The germline gives CDR1 MNHEY, CDR2 SVGAGI. The CDR3 spells CASSWDRARDTQYF. As DNA, the CDR3 is TGTGCCAGCAGTTGGGACAGGGCCAGAGATACGCAGTATTTT.

The V gene is TRBV28, the J gene TRBJ2-1, with 10 positions matching TRBD1. This CDR3 region has 12 residues. The V gene's germline CDR1 is MDHEN and CDR2 SYDVKM. Unmatched junction bases numbered 7, after V lost 5 bases and J lost 15 bases. The CDR3 DNA reads TGTGCCAGCAGTGGGTGGGACAGGGGACGGTTCTTC. Residues: CASSGWDRGRFF.

This clonotype was recorded a few times. V and J are TRBV12-3 or TRBV12-4 and TRBJ1-2; D possibly corresponds to TRBD1 (5 bases). V dropped 2 bases and J dropped 3 bases, with 19 bases sitting between them. CDR3 length: 17 residues. The CDR3 loop reads CASSLILMDRGDYGYTF. CDR3 DNA sequence: TGTGCCAGCAGTTTAATTTTGATGGATAGGGGAGACTATGGCTACACCTTC.

The chain combines TRBV11-2 with TRBJ1-1; TRBD1 agrees at 8 bases. Germline lookup yields CDR1 SGHAT and CDR2 FQNNGV. The CDR3 sequence is 20 residues long. The junction had 20 bases not matched to a gene; V was cut back by 5 bases and J by 0 bases. CDR3 region: CASSQFLKTGAAGMNTEAFF. The CDR3 DNA reads TGTGCCAGCAGCCAATTTCTAAAGACAGGGGCGGCGGGGATGAACACTGAAGCTTTCTTT. Combining the CDR3 with reference TRBV11-2 and TRBJ1-1 gives the whole variable domain EAGVAQSPRYKIIEKRQSVAFWCNPISGHATLYWYQQILGQGPKLLIQFQNNGVVDDSQLPKDRFSAERLKGVDSTLKIQPAKLEDSAVYLCASSQFLKTGAAGMNTEAFFGQGTRLTVV.

In this sample, this clonotype turned up a few times. The V gene is TRBV7-6, the J gene TRBJ1-1, with D unresolved. There are 12 residues in the CDR3. Trimming took 1 base from V and 12 from J, leaving 12 bases between them. Germline V gives CDR1 SGHVS, CDR2 FNYEAQ. CDR3 amino acids: CASSLEPVVTFF. The CDR3 coding sequence is TGTGCCAGCAGCTTAGAGCCGGTCGTAACTTTCTTT.

The V and J genes are TRBV5-1 and TRBJ2-2; D may be TRBD1 or TRBD2 (5 bases each). Germline V lookup: CDR1 SGHRS, CDR2 YFSETQ. Trimming removed 7 bases at V and 3 bases at J, with 10 bases between. CDR3 size: 13 residues. The CDR3 here is CASLGADTGELFF. Here the CDR3 DNA reads TGCGCCAGCCTCGGGGCGGACACCGGGGAGCTGTTTTTT.

This clonotype came up a few times. V gene TRBV5-1 combines with J gene TRBJ2-4, with 12 bases fitting TRBD2. With 0 bases clipped from V and 0 bases from J, the junction kept 1 base outside the gene matches. Looked up from germline, CDR1 is SGHRS and CDR2 is YFSETQ. CDR3 size: 17 residues. DNA for the CDR3: TGCGCCAGCAGCTTGGGACTAGCGGGGGCAGCCAAAAACATTCAGTACTTC. As protein: CASSLGLAGAAKNIQYF.

Only a few counts were recorded for this clonotype. V is TRBV7-2 and J is TRBJ2-7; no clear D gene. Trimming cost V 0 bases and J 3 bases, with 3 bases left between them. Per germline, CDR1 SGHTA and CDR2 FQGNSA. The CDR3 runs 12 residues. The CDR3 region is CASSLAHYEQYF. The CDR3 DNA is TGTGCCAGCAGCTTAGCGCACTACGAGCAGTACTTC.

The chain recombines TRBV27 with TRBJ1-2; perhaps TRBD1 as D (5 bases). This CDR3 spans 14 amino acids. Germline loops: CDR1 MNHEY, CDR2 SMNVEV (reference sequence). The germline V and J ends were trimmed by 2 bases and 4 bases, with 11 bases remaining between them. The DNA for the CDR3 is TGTGCCAGCAGTTTAGGGGGGGGTACCTATGGCTACACCTTC. This translates into CASSLGGGTYGYTF.

In this sample, this clonotype turned up once. The chain couples TRBV3-1 to TRBJ2-3, with 12 bases lining up with TRBD2. With V trimmed by 0 bases and J by 4 bases, 2 bases remained unmatched. Germline V CDR1 and CDR2: LGHDT, YNNKEL (reference sequence). The CDR3 runs 16 residues. The CDR3 DNA is TGTGCCAGCAGCCAAGAAGGACTAGCGGGGCCAGATACGCAGTATTTT. This codes for CASSQEGLAGPDTQYF.

This clonotype was seen a few times. The J gene is TRBJ1-2, the V gene TRBV5-1; possible D gene TRBD1, 6 bases. Trimming removed 3 bases at V and 4 bases at J, with 16 bases between. Germline CDR1 SGHRS, CDR2 YFSETQ. The CDR3 spans 15 residues. The CDR3 loop is CASSSAGTGAYGYTF. The CDR3 DNA is TGCGCCAGCAGCTCTGCCGGGACGGGGGCCTATGGCTACACCTTC.

This clonotype was observed many times. The V gene is TRBV3-1, the J gene TRBJ2-2; D is undetermined. Trimming took off 0 bases at V and 0 bases at J, with 11 bases between the two ends. Germline V gene data show CDR1 as LGHDT and CDR2 as YNNKEL (reference sequence). CDR3 length equals 17 residues. The CDR3 DNA reads TGTGCCAGCAGCCAAGATTTGGGCGAATCGAACACCGGGGAGCTGTTTTTT. It translates to CASSQDLGESNTGELFF.

This clonotype was detected only a few times. The chain links TRBV12-3 or TRBV12-4 to TRBJ2-2; D gene uncertain. V lost 8 bases and J lost 1, with 5 bases in between. There are 12 residues in the CDR3. The CDR3 bases are TGTGCCAGCGGGTGGAACACCGGGGAGCTGTTTTTT. Translation: CASGWNTGELFF.